A selection of T cell receptor beta chains follows, all from one sample in a study of liver allograft versus peripheral blood T cells. TCRdb reprocessed the reads with MiXCR, giving one entry per CDR3 protein. Of approximately 13,000 distinct CDR3 sequences in the sample, 25% to 35% are singletons; the top ten hold less than 2.5%. These TCRs come from a human patient who had a liver transplant. Some T cells may be the graft donor's. Each CDR3 is given without its conserved first and last residue. The order of the fields is J gene, V gene, CDR3 protein.

j_gene: TRBJ2-3; v_gene: TRBV7-9; CDR3aa: ASSPPPSGDTQY
j_gene: TRBJ1-6; v_gene: TRBV27; CDR3aa: ASTAAGTGGDSPLH
j_gene: TRBJ1-2; v_gene: TRBV18; CDR3aa: ASSQGIEGNYGYT
j_gene: TRBJ2-7; v_gene: TRBV12-3/TRBV12-4; CDR3aa: ASRNRRLAGSSYEQY
j_gene: TRBJ1-1; v_gene: TRBV6-6; CDR3aa: ASIPGQNTEAF
j_gene: TRBJ1-3; v_gene: TRBV20-1; CDR3aa: SATEDSSGDTIY
j_gene: TRBJ1-3; v_gene: TRBV6-5; CDR3aa: ASSSRDRGRNTIY
j_gene: TRBJ2-1; v_gene: TRBV27; CDR3aa: ASSRQGYYNEQF
j_gene: TRBJ2-1; v_gene: TRBV12-3/TRBV12-4; CDR3aa: ASQRAGDPRNEQF
j_gene: TRBJ1-5; v_gene: TRBV19; CDR3aa: ASSTTRTGRGGQPQH
j_gene: TRBJ1-2; v_gene: TRBV18; CDR3aa: ASSPEQGPYGYT
j_gene: TRBJ1-6; v_gene: TRBV24-1; CDR3aa: ATSDFEGTLRTYNSPLH
j_gene: TRBJ2-7; v_gene: TRBV19; CDR3aa: ASSFRTGRYEQY
j_gene: TRBJ1-3; v_gene: TRBV5-4; CDR3aa: ASGSSRGSGNTIY
j_gene: TRBJ1-1; v_gene: TRBV25-1; CDR3aa: ASSELGRGWENTEAF
j_gene: TRBJ2-6; v_gene: TRBV12-3/TRBV12-4; CDR3aa: ASRLDRAGANVLT
j_gene: TRBJ2-1; v_gene: TRBV27; CDR3aa: ASSLLGSSYNEQF
j_gene: TRBJ1-3; v_gene: TRBV6-5; CDR3aa: ASSRESAGNTIY
j_gene: TRBJ1-1; v_gene: TRBV6-5; CDR3aa: ASRPSGGGTEAF
j_gene: TRBJ2-7; v_gene: TRBV19; CDR3aa: ASSIFQDGEQY
j_gene: TRBJ2-3; v_gene: TRBV24-1; CDR3aa: ATSACRALTDTQY
j_gene: TRBJ2-7; v_gene: TRBV5-5; CDR3aa: ASSLGQSSYEQY
j_gene: TRBJ1-4; v_gene: TRBV10-1; CDR3aa: ASSEGGLDEKLF
j_gene: TRBJ2-7; v_gene: TRBV24-1; CDR3aa: PVGSYEQY
j_gene: TRBJ2-1; v_gene: TRBV10-3; CDR3aa: ATGLAGGDEQF
j_gene: TRBJ2-1; v_gene: TRBV5-6; CDR3aa: ASSTGTSLAYNEQF
j_gene: TRBJ1-3; v_gene: TRBV19; CDR3aa: ASSRHGSSGNTIY
j_gene: TRBJ1-5; v_gene: TRBV13; CDR3aa: ASSSPDLQGALTGPQH
j_gene: TRBJ1-5; v_gene: TRBV19; CDR3aa: ATQGVGGQPQH
j_gene: TRBJ2-1; v_gene: TRBV6-5; CDR3aa: ASSWGAAGSGLDEQF
j_gene: TRBJ2-7; v_gene: TRBV29-1; CDR3aa: SVEGLRTSDSYEQY
j_gene: TRBJ2-4; v_gene: TRBV6-1; CDR3aa: ASRVTGENIQY
j_gene: TRBJ1-1; v_gene: TRBV6-2/TRBV6-3; CDR3aa: ASSPRGSSTEAF
j_gene: TRBJ2-1; v_gene: TRBV7-9; CDR3aa: ASSLPGLAGANEQF
j_gene: TRBJ1-4; v_gene: TRBV5-4; CDR3aa: ASSLSRETTNEKLF
j_gene: TRBJ2-7; v_gene: TRBV6-2/TRBV6-3; CDR3aa: ASSKLPFSGRALGHEQY
j_gene: TRBJ1-3; v_gene: TRBV19; CDR3aa: ASSRAPTGNSGNTIY
j_gene: TRBJ2-2; v_gene: TRBV18; CDR3aa: ASSPVQGPGELF
j_gene: TRBJ1-4; v_gene: TRBV10-3; CDR3aa: AISEMTNEKLF
j_gene: TRBJ1-5; v_gene: TRBV18; CDR3aa: ASSRGGPLRGQPQH
j_gene: TRBJ2-7; v_gene: TRBV5-4; CDR3aa: ASSSQGVDEQY
j_gene: TRBJ1-1; v_gene: TRBV6-5; CDR3aa: ASSSLAGSSEAF
j_gene: TRBJ2-1; v_gene: TRBV30; CDR3aa: ASSGLAGGQAYNEQF
j_gene: TRBJ1-5; v_gene: TRBV6-1; CDR3aa: ATSQRTSNQPQH
j_gene: TRBJ2-7; v_gene: TRBV6-6; CDR3aa: ASSYSANSVFEQY